This T cell receptor beta chain was sequenced in a study of early T cells in non-severe SARS-CoV-2 infection (dated by TCRdb to the early 2020s). With regard to the full study: Bulk RNA from unsorted whole blood was used for TCR sequencing, so alpha and beta chains could not be paired.

Library prep was done by 5' RACE. The run used a NextSeq 500. The TCR library protocol attached unique molecular identifiers to individual cDNA molecules to correct for sequencing error and PCR bias. Both TCR alpha and beta chains were sequenced, and tight co-correlation was observed between alpha and beta sequence abundances in each sample. In the authors' own workflow: Decombinator V4 was used to annotate the V gene, J gene and CDR3 of the TCR sequences. Expanded TCRs were defined as changing significantly between any two time points under a Poisson model with p below 0.0001. Abundances of TCRs were expressed as counts per million after normalisation to the total number of TCRs sequenced in each sample. TRAV1-2 paired with TRAJ12, TRAJ20 or TRAJ33 defined MAIT TCRs, while TRAV10 paired with TRAJ18 defined iNKT TCRs. VDJdb, accessed 1 November 2021, was searched for CMV, EBV and SARS-CoV-2 annotated TCRs, with TCRs annotated for multiple antigens excluded. Using fastp trimming at Q25 and MiXCR clonotype assembly, TCRdb reanalyzed the public sequencing data and kept in-frame beta chains. Rows are unified per CDR3 protein, each entry keeping the most common DNA and genes. In this record, the V and J calls reflect TCRdb's handling and not the investigators' own analysis. The sample table lists more than 55,000 distinct CDR3 sequences, approximately 12% of them with a count of one. 4% to 5% of the sample is taken by the ten largest.

This clonotype was detected only a few times. Its specific antigen is unknown. Base qualities are not recorded, but no much larger clone differs from it by a single base. A case-control design nested within a healthcare worker cohort in London, UK, was used, with weekly nasopharyngeal swab PCR tests and blood sampling performed. Healthcare workers were recruited between 23 and 31 March 2020, during the week of the UK lockdown, and were followed weekly for up to roughly 15 weeks. Study-wide conclusions, independent of this receptor: VDJdb matching was skewed toward anti-spike CD8 responses, so virus-specific expansions were likely underestimated and private and CD4 specificities were missed.

CDR3 length: 13 amino acids, cysteine to phenylalanine. CDR3 DNA is the only sequence kept; it has 39 bases, read in frame from the first base. CDR1 and CDR2, looked up from the germline V gene (reference sequence), are DFQATT and SNEGSKA. The V and J segments used are TRBV20-1 and TRBJ2-3, with 9 junctional bases fitting TRBD2. Sequenced sample: whole blood. This receptor was identified in an adult who was a healthcare worker with PCR-confirmed SARS-CoV-2 infection or an uninfected control (not recorded which). The DNA sequence is as follows: TGCAGCGCAACTAGCGGGTCCACAGATACGCAGTATTTT. Translation gives CSATSGSTDTQYF.